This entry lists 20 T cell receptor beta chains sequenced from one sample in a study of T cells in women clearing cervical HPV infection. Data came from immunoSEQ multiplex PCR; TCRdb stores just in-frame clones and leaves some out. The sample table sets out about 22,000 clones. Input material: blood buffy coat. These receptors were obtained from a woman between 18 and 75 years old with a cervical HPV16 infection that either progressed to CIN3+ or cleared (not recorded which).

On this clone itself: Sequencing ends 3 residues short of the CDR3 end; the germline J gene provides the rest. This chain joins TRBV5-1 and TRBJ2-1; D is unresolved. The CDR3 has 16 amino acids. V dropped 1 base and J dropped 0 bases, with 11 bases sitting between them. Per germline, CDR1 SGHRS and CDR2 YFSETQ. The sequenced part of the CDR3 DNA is TGCGCCAGCAGCTTGTTTATCCGCAGCTCCTACAATGAG. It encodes CASSLFIRSSYNE. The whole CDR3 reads CASSLFIRSSYNEQFF.

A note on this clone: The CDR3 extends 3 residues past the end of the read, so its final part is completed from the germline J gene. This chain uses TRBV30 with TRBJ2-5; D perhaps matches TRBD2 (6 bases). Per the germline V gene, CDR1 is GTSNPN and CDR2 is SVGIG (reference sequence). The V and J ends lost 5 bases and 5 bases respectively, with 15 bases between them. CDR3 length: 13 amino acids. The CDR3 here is CAWGAGLVETQYF. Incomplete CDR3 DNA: TGTGCCTGGGGGGCGGGACTTGTTGAGACC. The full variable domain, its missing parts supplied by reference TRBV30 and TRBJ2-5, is SQTIHQWPATLVQPVGSPLSLECTVEGTSNPNLYWYRQAAGRGLQLLFYSVGIGQISSEVPQNLSASRPQDRQFILSSKKLLLSDSGFYLCAWGAGLVETQYFGPGTRLLVL.

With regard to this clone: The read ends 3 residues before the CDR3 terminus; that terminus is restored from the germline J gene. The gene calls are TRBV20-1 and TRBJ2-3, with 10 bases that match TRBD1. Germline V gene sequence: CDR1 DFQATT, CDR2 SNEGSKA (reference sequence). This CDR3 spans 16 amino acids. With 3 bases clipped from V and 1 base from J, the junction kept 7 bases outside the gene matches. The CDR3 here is CSARTPGTGGTDTQYF. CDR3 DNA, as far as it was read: TGCAGTGCTAGGACCCCCGGGACAGGGGGCACAGATACG.

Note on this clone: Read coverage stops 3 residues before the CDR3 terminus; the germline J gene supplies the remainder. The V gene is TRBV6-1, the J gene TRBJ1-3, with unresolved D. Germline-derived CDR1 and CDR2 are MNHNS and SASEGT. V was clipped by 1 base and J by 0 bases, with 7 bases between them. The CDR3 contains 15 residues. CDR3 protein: CASSEDLSSGNTIYF. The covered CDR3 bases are TGTGCCAGCAGTGAAGACTTGAGCTCTGGAAACACC.

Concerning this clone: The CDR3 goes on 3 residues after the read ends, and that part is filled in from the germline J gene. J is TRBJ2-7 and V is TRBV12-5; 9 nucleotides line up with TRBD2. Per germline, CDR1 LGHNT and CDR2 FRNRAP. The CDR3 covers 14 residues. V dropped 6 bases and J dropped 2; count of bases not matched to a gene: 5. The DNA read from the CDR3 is TGTGCTAGTGGCCTAGCGGGAAAAGCCTACGAG. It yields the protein CASGLAGKAYE. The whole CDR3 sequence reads CASGLAGKAYEQYF.

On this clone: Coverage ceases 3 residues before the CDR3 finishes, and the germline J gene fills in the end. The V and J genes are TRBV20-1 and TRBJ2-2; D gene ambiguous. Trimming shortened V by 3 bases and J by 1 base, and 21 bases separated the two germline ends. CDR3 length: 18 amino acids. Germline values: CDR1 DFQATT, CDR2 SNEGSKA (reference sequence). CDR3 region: CSASPPGDELQNTGELFF. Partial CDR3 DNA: TGCAGTGCTAGCCCCCCAGGAGACGAGCTACAGAACACCGGGGAG.

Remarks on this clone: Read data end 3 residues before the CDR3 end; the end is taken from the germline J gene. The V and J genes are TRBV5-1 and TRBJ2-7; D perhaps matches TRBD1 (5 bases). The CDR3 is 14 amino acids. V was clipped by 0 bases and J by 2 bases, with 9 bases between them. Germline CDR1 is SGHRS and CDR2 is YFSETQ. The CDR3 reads CASSLDGAPYEQYF. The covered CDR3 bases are TGCGCCAGCAGCTTGGATGGGGCCCCCTACGAG.

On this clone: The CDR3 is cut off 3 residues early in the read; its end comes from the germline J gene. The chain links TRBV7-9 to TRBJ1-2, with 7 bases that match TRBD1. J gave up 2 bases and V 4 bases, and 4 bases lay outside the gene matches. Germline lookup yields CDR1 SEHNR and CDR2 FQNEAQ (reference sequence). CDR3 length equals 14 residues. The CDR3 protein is CASSSQQGNYGYTF. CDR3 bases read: TGTGCCAGCAGCTCCCAACAGGGGAACTATGGC.

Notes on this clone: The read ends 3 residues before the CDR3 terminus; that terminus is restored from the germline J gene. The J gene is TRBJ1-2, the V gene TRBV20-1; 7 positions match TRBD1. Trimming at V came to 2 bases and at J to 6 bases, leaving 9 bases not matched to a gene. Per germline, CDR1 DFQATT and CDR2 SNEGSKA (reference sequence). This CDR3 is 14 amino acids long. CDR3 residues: CSARFRTGDDGYTF. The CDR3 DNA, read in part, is TGCAGTGCTAGATTCCGGACAGGCGACGATGGC.

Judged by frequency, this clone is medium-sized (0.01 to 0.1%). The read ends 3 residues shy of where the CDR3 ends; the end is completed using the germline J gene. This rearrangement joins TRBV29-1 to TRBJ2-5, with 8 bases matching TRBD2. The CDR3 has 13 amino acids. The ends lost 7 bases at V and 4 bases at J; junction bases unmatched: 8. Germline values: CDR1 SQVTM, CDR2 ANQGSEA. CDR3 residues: CSALKGLAETQYF. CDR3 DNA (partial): TGCAGCGCACTGAAAGGACTAGCAGAGACC.

CDR3 region: CASSFTGSTDTYTF. CDR3 DNA (partial): TGTGCCAGCAGCTTTACCGGTTCCACAGATACC. V is TRBV7-9 and J is TRBJ1-2; no definite D call. The CDR3 extends 3 residues past the end of the read, so its final part is completed from the germline J gene. The CDR3 extends over 14 amino acids. The germline V gene has CDR1 SEHNR and CDR2 FQNEAQ (reference sequence).

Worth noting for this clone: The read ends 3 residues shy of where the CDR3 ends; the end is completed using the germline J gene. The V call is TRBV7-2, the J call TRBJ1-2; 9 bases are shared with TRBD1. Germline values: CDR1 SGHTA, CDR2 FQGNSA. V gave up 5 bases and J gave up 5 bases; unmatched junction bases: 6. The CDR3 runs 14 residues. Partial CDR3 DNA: TGTGCCAGCAGCCAGACGACAGGGGGGTATGGC. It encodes CASSQTTGGYG. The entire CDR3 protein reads CASSQTTGGYGYTF.

The sequenced CDR3 bases are TGCGCCAGCAGCTTGCTTAAGCGGGAGTTAGCCTCCTACGAG. Protein sequence: CASSLLKRELASYE. The full CDR3 protein reads CASSLLKRELASYEQYF. The rearrangement links TRBV5-1 to TRBJ2-7; TRBD2 aligns across 8 bases. The read gets to within 3 residues of the CDR3 end, and the germline J gene fills in the rest. In germline, CDR1 is SGHRS, CDR2 YFSETQ. Unmatched junction bases numbered 9, after V lost 1 base and J lost 0 bases. This CDR3 is built from 17 residues.

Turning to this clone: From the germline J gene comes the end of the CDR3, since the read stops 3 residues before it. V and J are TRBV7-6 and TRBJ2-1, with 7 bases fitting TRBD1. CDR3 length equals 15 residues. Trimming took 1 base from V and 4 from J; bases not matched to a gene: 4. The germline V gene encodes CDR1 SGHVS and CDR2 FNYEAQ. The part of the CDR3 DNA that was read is TGTGCCAGCAGCTTAGAAGGGGGCCCTTACAATGAG. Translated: CASSLEGGPYNE. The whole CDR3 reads CASSLEGGPYNEQFF.

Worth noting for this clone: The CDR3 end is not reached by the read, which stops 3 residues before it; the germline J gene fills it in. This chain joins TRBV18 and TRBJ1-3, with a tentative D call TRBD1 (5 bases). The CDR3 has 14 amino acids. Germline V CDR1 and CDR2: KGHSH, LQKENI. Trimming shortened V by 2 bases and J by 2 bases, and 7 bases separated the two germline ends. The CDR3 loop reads CASSPAGAGNTIYF. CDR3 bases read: TGTGCCAGCTCACCAGCGGGGGCTGGAAACACC.

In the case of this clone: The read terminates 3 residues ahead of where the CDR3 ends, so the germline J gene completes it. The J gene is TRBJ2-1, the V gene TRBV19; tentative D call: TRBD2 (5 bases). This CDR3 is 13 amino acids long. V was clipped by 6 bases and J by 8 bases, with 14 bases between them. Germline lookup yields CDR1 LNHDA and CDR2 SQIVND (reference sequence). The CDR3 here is CASRKPEGYEQFF. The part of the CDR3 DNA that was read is TGTGCCAGTAGGAAACCCGAGGGTTATGAG.

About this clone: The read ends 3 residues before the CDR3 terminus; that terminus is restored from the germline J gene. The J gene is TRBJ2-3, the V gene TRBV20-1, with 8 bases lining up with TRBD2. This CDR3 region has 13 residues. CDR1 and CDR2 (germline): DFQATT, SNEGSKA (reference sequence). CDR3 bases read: TGCAGTGCTAGTTTTAGCGGGGTAGAGACG. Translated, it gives CSASFSGVET. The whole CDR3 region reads CSASFSGVETQYF.

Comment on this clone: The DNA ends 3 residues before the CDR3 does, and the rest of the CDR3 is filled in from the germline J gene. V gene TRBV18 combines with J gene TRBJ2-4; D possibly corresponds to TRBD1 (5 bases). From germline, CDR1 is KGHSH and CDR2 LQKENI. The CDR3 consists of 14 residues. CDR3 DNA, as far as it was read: TGTGCCAGCTTCTCCTCAGGGTCTAACTATGGT. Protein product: CASFSSGSNYG. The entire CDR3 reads CASFSSGSNYGQYF.

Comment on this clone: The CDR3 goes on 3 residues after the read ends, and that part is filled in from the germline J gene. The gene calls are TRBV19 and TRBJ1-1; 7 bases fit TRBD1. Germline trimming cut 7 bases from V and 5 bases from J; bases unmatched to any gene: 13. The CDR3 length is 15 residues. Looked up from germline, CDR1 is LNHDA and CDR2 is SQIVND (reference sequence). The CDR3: CASTPDRNRHTEAFF. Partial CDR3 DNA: TGTGCCAGTACTCCGGACAGGAACCGCCATACTGAA. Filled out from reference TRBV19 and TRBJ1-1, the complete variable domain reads DGGITQSPKYLFRKEGQNVTLSCEQNLNHDAMYWYRQDPGQGLRLIYYSQIVNDFQKGDIAEGYSVSREKKESFPLTVTSAQKNPTAFYLCASTPDRNRHTEAFFGQGTRLTVV.

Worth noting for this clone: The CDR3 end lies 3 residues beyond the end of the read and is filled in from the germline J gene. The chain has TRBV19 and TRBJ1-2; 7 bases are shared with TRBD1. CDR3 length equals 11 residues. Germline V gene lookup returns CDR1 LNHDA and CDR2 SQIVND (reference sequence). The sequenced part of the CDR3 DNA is TGTGCCACCCAAAGGGACAGCGGC. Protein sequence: CATQRDSG. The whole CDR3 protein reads CATQRDSGYTF.